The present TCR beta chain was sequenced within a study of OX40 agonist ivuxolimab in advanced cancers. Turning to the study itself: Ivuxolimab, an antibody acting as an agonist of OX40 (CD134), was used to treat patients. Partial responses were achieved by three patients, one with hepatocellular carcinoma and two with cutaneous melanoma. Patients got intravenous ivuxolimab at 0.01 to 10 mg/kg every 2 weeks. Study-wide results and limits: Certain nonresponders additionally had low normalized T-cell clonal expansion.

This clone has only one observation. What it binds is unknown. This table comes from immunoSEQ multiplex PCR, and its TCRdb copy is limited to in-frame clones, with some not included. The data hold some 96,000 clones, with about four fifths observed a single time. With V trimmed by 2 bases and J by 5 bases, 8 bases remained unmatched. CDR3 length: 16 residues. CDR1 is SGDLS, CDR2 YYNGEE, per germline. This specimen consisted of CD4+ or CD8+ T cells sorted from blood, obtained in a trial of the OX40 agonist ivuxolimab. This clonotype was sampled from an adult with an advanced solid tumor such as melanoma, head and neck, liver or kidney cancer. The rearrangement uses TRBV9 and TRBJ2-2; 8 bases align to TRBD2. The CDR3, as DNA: TGTGCCAGCAGCGTGGGTAGCGGGATGAGGACCGGGGAGCTGTTTTTT. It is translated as CASSVGSGMRTGELFF. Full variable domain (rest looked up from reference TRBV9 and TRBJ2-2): DSGVTQTPKHLITATGQRVTLRCSPRSGDLSVYWYQQSLDQGLQFLIQYYNGEERAKGNILERFSAQQFPDLHSELNLSSLELGDSALYFCASSVGSGMRTGELFFGEGSRLTVL.